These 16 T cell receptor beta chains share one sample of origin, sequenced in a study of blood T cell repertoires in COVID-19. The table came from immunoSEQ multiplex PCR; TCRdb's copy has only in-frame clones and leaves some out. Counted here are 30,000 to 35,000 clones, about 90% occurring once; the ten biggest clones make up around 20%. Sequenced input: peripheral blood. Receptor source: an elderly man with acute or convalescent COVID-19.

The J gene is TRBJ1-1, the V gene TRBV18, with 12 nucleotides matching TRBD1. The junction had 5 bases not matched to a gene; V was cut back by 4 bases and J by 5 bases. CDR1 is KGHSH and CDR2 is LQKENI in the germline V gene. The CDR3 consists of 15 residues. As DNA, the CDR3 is TGTGCCAGCTCACGGGACAGGGGGCTAAGGACTGAAGCTTTCTTT. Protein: CASSRDRGLRTEAFF.

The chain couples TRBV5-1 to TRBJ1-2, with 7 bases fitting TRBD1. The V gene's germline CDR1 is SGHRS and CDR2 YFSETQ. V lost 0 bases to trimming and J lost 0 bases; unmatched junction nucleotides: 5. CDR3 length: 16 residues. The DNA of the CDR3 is TGCGCCAGCAGCTTGGAGGGGACAGACTCTAACTATGGCTACACCTTC. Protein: CASSLEGTDSNYGYTF.

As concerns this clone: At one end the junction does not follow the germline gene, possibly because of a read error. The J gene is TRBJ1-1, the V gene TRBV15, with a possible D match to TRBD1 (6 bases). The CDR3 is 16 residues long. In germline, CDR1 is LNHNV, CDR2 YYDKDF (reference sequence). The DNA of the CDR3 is TGTGCCGCCAGCCCCGTCGACAGGATCATGAACACTGAAGCTTTCTTT. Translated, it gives CAASPVDRIMNTEAFF. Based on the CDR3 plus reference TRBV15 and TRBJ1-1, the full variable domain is DAMVIQNPRYQVTQFGKPVTLSCSQTLNHNVMYWYQQKSSQAPKLLFHYYDKDFNNEADTPDNFQSRRPNTSFCFLDIRSPGLGDTAMYLCAASPVDRIMNTEAFFGQGTRLTVV.

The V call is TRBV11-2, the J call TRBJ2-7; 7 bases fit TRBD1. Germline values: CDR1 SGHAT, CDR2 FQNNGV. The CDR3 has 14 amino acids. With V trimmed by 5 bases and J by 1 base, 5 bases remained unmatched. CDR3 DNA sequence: TGTGCCAGCAGCCCGGACAGGCTATCCTACGAGCAGTACTTC. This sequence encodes CASSPDRLSYEQYF.

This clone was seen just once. The CDR3 here is CASSLVGHSGPRTDTQYF. The CDR3 bases are TGTGCCAGCAGCTTAGTCGGGCATAGCGGGCCGCGCACAGATACGCAGTATTTT. The chain has TRBV11-2 and TRBJ2-3; TRBD2 aligns across 7 bases. The CDR3 is 18 residues long. The V segment lost 1 base and the J segment 1 base; nucleotides outside the gene matches: 11. Looked up from germline, CDR1 is SGHAT and CDR2 is FQNNGV.

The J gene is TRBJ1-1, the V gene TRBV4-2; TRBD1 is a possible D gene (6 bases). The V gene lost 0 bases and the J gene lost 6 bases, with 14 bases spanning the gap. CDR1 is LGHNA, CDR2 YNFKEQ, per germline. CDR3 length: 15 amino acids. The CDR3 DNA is TGTGCCAGCAGCCAAGAGGGGGCCCCGCAGCCTGAAGCTTTCTTT. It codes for CASSQEGAPQPEAFF.

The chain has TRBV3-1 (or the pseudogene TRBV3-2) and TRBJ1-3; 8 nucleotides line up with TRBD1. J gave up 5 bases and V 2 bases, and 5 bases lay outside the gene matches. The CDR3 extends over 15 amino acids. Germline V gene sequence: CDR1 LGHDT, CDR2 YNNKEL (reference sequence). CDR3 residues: CASSQFDRGRNTIYF. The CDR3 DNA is TGTGCCAGCAGCCAATTTGACAGGGGACGAAACACCATATATTTT.

CDR3 DNA sequence: TGTGCCACCAGCAGATCCAGGTCCCCAAATGAAAAACTGTTTTTT. It codes for CATSRSRSPNEKLFF. This rearrangement joins TRBV15 to TRBJ1-4; D not certain. V dropped 2 bases and J dropped 5 bases, with 12 bases sitting between them. CDR1 LNHNV and CDR2 YYDKDF come from the germline V gene (reference sequence). The CDR3 consists of 15 residues.

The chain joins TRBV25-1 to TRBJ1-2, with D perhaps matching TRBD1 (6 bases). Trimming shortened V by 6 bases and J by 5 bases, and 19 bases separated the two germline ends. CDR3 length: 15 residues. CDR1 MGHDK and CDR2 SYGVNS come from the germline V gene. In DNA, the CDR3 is TGTGCCAGCAGCGGGACATCGCAAAGTGGGTATGGCTACACCTTC. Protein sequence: CASSGTSQSGYGYTF.

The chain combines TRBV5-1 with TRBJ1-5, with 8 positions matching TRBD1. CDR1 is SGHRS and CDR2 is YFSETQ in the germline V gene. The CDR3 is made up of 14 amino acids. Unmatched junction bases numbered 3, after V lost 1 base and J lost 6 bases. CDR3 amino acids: CASSLSGGGQPQHF. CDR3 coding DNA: TGCGCCAGCAGCTTGTCAGGGGGCGGTCAGCCCCAGCATTTT.

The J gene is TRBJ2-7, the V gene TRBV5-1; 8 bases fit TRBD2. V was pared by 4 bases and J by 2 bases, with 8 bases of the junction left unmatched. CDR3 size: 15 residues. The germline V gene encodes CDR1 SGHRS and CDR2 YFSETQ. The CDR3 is CASSPGGGLTYEQYF. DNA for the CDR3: TGCGCCAGCAGCCCCGGGGGGGGGTTAACCTACGAGCAGTACTTC.

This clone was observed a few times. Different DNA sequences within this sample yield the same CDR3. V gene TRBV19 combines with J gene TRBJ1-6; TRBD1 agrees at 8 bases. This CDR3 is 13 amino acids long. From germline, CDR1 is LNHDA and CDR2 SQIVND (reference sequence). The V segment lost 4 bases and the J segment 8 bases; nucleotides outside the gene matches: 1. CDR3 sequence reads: CASSTGGDSPLHF. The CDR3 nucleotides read TGTGCCAGTAGTACAGGGGGCGATTCACCCCTCCACTTT.

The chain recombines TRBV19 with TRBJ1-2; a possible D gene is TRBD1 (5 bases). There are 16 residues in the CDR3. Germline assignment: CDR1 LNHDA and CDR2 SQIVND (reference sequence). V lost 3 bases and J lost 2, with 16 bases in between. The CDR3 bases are TGTGCCAGTAGTATTGTGGGTTCAGGGATCAACTATGGCTACACCTTC. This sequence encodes CASSIVGSGINYGYTF.

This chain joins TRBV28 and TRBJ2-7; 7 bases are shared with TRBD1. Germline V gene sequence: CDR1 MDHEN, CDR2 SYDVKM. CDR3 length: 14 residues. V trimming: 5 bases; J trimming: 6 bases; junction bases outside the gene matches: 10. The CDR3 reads CASSPPGQIFEQYF. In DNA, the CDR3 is TGTGCCAGCAGTCCCCCGGGACAGATTTTCGAGCAGTACTTC. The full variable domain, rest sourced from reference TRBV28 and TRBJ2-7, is DVKVTQSSRYLVKRTGEKVFLECVQDMDHENMFWYRQDPGLGLRLIYFSYDVKMKEKGDIPEGYSVSREKKERFSLILESASTNQTSMYLCASSPPGQIFEQYFGPGTRLTVT.

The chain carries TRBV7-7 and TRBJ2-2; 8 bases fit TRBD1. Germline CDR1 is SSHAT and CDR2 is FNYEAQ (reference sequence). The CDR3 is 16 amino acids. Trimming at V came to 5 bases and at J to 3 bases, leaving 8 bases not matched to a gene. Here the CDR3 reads CASSPAGGADTGELFF. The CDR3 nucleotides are TGTGCCAGCAGCCCAGCAGGGGGCGCGGACACCGGGGAGCTGTTTTTT.

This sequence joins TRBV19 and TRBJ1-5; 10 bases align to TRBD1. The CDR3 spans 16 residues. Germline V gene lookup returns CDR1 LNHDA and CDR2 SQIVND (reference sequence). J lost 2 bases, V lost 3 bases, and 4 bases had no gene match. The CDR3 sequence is CASSILGTGGNQPQHF. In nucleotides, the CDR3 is TGTGCCAGTAGTATTCTCGGGACAGGGGGCAATCAGCCCCAGCATTTT.